Shown below are 18 T cell receptor beta chains from a single sample sequenced in a study of T cell repertoires in cytomegalovirus infection. These receptors are not linked to any known antigen. In TCRdb, the reads were re-called with MiXCR into one record per CDR3 protein. This table has hundreds of thousands of distinct CDR3 sequences, about 30% appearing once. The source was cultured PBMCs, collected from culture after CMV antigen stimulation. These receptors were collected from a human donor in good health (CMV status not recorded). Some clones in this sample may be carry-over from other donors' samples.

Regarding this clonotype: One junction end disagrees with the germline gene, perhaps due to a read error. This sequence joins TRBV6-2 or TRBV6-3 and TRBJ2-1; D could derive from TRBD1 or TRBD2 (5 bases each). The CDR3 length is 13 residues. The germline V gene has CDR1 MNHEY and CDR2 SVGEGT. This chain's CDR3 is CASGTPLYNEKFF. CDR3 DNA sequence: TGTGCCAGCGGGACCCCTCTATACAATGAGAAGTTCTTC.

The rearrangement links TRBV7-8 to TRBJ1-5; unclear D gene. The V and J ends lost 1 base and 9 bases respectively, with 10 bases between them. The CDR3 has 13 residues. Germline values: CDR1 SGHVS, CDR2 FQNEAQ. The CDR3 nucleotides are TGTGCCAGCAGCTTAGAGGGATACGGGCCCCAGCATTTT. It codes for CASSLEGYGPQHF.

This chain connects TRBV2 to TRBJ1-1, with a tentative D call TRBD1 (5 bases). The germline V and J ends were trimmed by 7 bases and 1 base, with 13 bases remaining between them. Germline V gene lookup returns CDR1 SNHLY and CDR2 FYNNEI. The CDR3 covers 14 residues. In nucleotides, the CDR3 is TGTGCCAGCACGGCAGGGCTGGGGAACACTGAAGCTTTCTTT. Translating it yields CASTAGLGNTEAFF.

This chain links TRBV29-1 with TRBJ1-2; TRBD1 aligns across 7 bases. V was clipped by 4 bases and J by 4 bases; unmatched bases: 3. CDR3 size: 12 residues. From germline, CDR1 is SQVTM and CDR2 ANQGSEA. As DNA, the CDR3 is TGCAGCGTTGGGGACAGATCCTATGGCTACACCTTC. Its protein is CSVGDRSYGYTF.

The chain couples TRBV28 to TRBJ2-3, with 13 nucleotides matching TRBD2. CDR3 length: 14 amino acids. Germline CDR1 is MDHEN and CDR2 is SYDVKM. Trimming took 6 bases from V and 10 from J; bases not matched to a gene: 7. CDR3 loop: CASSHGTSGASQYF. In DNA, the CDR3 is TGTGCCAGCAGCCATGGGACTAGCGGGGCGTCGCAGTATTTT.

The chain's CDR3 is CASRKQGSGANVLTF. CDR3 DNA sequence: TGTGCCAGCCGCAAACAGGGCTCTGGGGCCAACGTCCTGACTTTC. The chain carries TRBV3-1 and TRBJ2-6, with D perhaps TRBD1 (6 bases). CDR3 length: 15 residues. The germline gives CDR1 LGHDT, CDR2 YNNKEL (reference sequence). V was pared by 8 bases and J by 0 bases, with 11 bases between.

This clonotype was observed many times. The genes are TRBV7-2 and TRBJ2-7; the D is unclear. In germline, CDR1 is SGHTA, CDR2 FQGNSA. The V and J ends lost 5 bases and 4 bases respectively, with 15 bases between them. This CDR3 is 14 amino acids long. CDR3: CASSQAINSYEQYF. In DNA form, the CDR3 reads TGTGCCAGCAGCCAGGCGATCAATAGTTACGAGCAGTACTTC.

The chain is built from TRBV19 and TRBJ2-2; TRBD1 matches at 9 bases. This CDR3 is built from 15 residues. Germline V gene sequence: CDR1 LNHDA, CDR2 SQIVND (reference sequence). V trimming: 4 bases; J trimming: 3 bases; junction bases outside the gene matches: 3. CDR3 DNA sequence: TGTGCCAGTAGTACCCGACAGGGGGACACCGGGGAGCTGTTTTTT. Amino acids: CASSTRQGDTGELFF. Filled out from reference TRBV19 and TRBJ2-2, the complete variable domain reads DGGITQSPKYLFRKEGQNVTLSCEQNLNHDAMYWYRQDPGQGLRLIYYSQIVNDFQKGDIAEGYSVSREKKESFPLTVTSAQKNPTAFYLCASSTRQGDTGELFFGEGSRLTVL.

The V and J genes are TRBV28 and TRBJ2-1, with D perhaps matching TRBD2 (7 bases). Trimming cost V 5 bases and J 4 bases, with 15 bases left between them. The germline CDR1 and CDR2 sequences are MDHEN and SYDVKM. The CDR3 loop spans 15 amino acids. CDR3 nucleotides: TGTGCCAGCAGTCTGCCCGGGGGGCTATACAATGAGCAGTTCTTC. It codes for CASSLPGGLYNEQFF.

This clonotype has more than one count but fewer than ten. The chain links TRBV5-4 to TRBJ2-2; the D gene is possibly TRBD1 (5 bases). The V gene lost 0 bases and the J gene lost 7 bases, with 10 bases spanning the gap. The CDR3 extends over 14 amino acids. The germline V gene has CDR1 SGHNT and CDR2 YYREEE (reference sequence). The CDR3 loop reads CASSLGQSGGELFF. The CDR3, as DNA: TGTGCCAGCAGCTTGGGACAGTCGGGCGGGGAGCTGTTTTTT. Supplemented by reference TRBV5-4 and TRBJ2-2, the full variable domain reads ETGVTQSPTHLIKTRGQQVTLRCSSQSGHNTVSWYQQALGQGPQFIFQYYREEENGRGNFPPRFSGLQFPNYSSELNVNALELDDSALYLCASSLGQSGGELFFGEGSRLTVL.

As DNA, the CDR3 is TGTGCCAGCAGTATGATCCAGCCTGAGCAGTTCTTC. Its translation is CASSMIQPEQFF. The chain carries TRBV2 and TRBJ2-1, with D uncertain. V lost 5 bases and J lost 9, with 11 bases in between. Looked up from germline, CDR1 is SNHLY and CDR2 is FYNNEI. CDR3 size: 12 residues.

In its sample, this clonotype was seen once. V and J are TRBV19 and TRBJ2-2; possible D gene TRBD1, 5 bases. Germline values: CDR1 LNHDA, CDR2 SQIVND (reference sequence). The CDR3 length is 15 residues. Trimming took off 9 bases at V and 0 bases at J, with 14 bases between the two ends. The CDR3 DNA reads TGTGCCAGCAGAACAGGTTATACGAACACCGGGGAGCTGTTTTTT. Its protein is CASRTGYTNTGELFF.

This chain connects TRBV4-1 to TRBJ1-2; TRBD1 matches at 7 bases. CDR1 and CDR2 from the germline V gene are MGHRA and YSYEKL. The CDR3 consists of 14 residues. With 3 bases clipped from V and 6 bases from J, the junction kept 7 bases outside the gene matches. The CDR3 protein is CASSHWTGLNGYTF. As DNA, the CDR3 is TGCGCCAGCAGCCATTGGACAGGTTTAAATGGCTACACCTTC.

This chain joins TRBV5-4 and TRBJ2-2, with TRBD2 identical over 11 bases. The germline V gene encodes CDR1 SGHNT and CDR2 YYREEE (reference sequence). V shed 3 bases and J 0 bases; nucleotides not matched to a gene: 4. The CDR3 consists of 17 residues. The CDR3 DNA follows: TGTGCCAGCAGCTGGACTAGCGGGCCCTCGAACACCGGGGAGCTGTTTTTT. It yields the protein CASSWTSGPSNTGELFF.

The table lists this clonotype with a few counts. This chain connects TRBV7-8 to TRBJ2-1, with 7 bases lining up with TRBD2. Germline V gives CDR1 SGHVS, CDR2 FQNEAQ. Trimming removed 8 bases from V and 8 bases from J; junction bases left unmatched: 12. The CDR3 is 14 amino acids. The CDR3 loop is CASGISGGTHEQFF. CDR3 nucleotide sequence: TGTGCCAGCGGCATTTCGGGAGGCACCCATGAGCAGTTCTTC.

V gene TRBV11-2 combines with J gene TRBJ2-7; a weak D match, TRBD1 (5 bases). Trimming removed 0 bases from V and 2 bases from J, with 8 bases in between. There are 14 residues in the CDR3. Germline CDR1 reads SGHAT; CDR2 reads FQNNGV. The CDR3 is CASSLDQGPYEQYF. In nucleotides, the CDR3 is TGTGCCAGCAGCTTAGATCAGGGTCCCTACGAGCAGTACTTC.

The chain joins TRBV29-1 to TRBJ1-1, with D uncertain. Germline values: CDR1 SQVTM, CDR2 ANQGSEA. The length of the CDR3 is 12 residues. V was trimmed by 7 bases and J by 7 bases, leaving 16 bases between them. In nucleotides, the CDR3 is TGCAGCGCCGAAGCTGACATCGATGAAGCTTTCTTT. Protein product: CSAEADIDEAFF.

In this sample, this clonotype turned up a few times. The chain joins TRBV19 to TRBJ1-2; 7 positions match TRBD1. Germline CDR1 and CDR2: LNHDA and SQIVND (reference sequence). CDR3 length: 13 residues. V was pared by 3 bases and J by 10 bases, with 8 bases of the junction left unmatched. The CDR3 coding sequence is TGTGCCAGTAGTATCCGGGACAGACTTTTCTACACCTTC. It specifies CASSIRDRLFYTF.